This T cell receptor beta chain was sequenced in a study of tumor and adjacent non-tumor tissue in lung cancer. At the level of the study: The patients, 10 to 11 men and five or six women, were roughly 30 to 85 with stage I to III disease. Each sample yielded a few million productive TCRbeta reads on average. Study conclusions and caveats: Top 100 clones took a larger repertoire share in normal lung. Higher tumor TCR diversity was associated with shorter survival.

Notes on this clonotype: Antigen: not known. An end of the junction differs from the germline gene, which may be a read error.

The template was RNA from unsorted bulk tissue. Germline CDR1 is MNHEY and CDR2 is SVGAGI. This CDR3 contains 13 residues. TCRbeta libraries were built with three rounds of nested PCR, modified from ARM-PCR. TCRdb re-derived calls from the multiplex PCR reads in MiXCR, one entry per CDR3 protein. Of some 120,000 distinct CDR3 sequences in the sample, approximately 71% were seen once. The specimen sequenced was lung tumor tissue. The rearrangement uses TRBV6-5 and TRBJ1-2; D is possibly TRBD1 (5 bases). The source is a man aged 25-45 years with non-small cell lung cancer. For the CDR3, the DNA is TGTACCAGCAGTTACCCAGGGATTCATGGCTACACCTTC. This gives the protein CTSSYPGIHGYTF.